This TCR beta chain was recorded in a study of T cells after yellow fever vaccination. Study-wide results and caveats: Booster samples showed a return of most primary-vaccination clones (around 96% CD4, 88% CD8). Clonotypes appearing in both CD4 and CD8 compartments existed, and their share was small.

Conversion of TCR transcripts into cDNA relied on 5'RACE template switching, which added a universal primer site and UMIs. TCRdb reanalysed the 5' RACE reads using MiXCR and keeps one entry per CDR3 protein. The sample yields under 700,000 distinct CDR3 sequences, less than 20% seen once. V gave up 3 bases and J gave up 5 bases, with 15 bases separating them. The germline V gene has CDR1 LGHNA and CDR2 YSLEER. The CDR3 loop spans 15 amino acids. Notes on this clonotype: The target antigen is unknown.

The input for sequencing was PBMCs, taken more than 4 days after the first yellow fever vaccination. The receptor was isolated from a man between 18 and 35 years old who received the YFV17D yellow fever vaccine. The chain recombines TRBV4-3 with TRBJ2-3, with D tentatively TRBD2 (6 bases). CDR3 region: CASSQEGGSLDTQYF. The CDR3 DNA follows: TGCGCCAGCAGCCAGGAGGGAGGTTCACTAGATACGCAGTATTTT.